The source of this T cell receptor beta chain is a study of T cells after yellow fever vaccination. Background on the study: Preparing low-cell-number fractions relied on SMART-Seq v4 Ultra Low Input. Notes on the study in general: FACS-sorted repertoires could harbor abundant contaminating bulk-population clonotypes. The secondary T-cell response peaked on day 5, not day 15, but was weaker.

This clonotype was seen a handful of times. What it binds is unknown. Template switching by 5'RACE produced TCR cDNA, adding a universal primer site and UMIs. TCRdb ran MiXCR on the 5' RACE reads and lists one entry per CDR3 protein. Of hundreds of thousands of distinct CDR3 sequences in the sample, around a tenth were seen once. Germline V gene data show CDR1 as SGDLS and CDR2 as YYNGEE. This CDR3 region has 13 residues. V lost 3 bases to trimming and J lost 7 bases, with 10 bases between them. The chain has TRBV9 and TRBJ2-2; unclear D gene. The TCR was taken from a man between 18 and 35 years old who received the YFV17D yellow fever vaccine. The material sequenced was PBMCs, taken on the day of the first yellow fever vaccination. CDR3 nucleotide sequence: TGTGCCAGCAGCGGGCTTGTAGGCGGGGAGCTGTTTTTT. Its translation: CASSGLVGGELFF. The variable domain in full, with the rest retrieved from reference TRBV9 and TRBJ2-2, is DSGVTQTPKHLITATGQRVTLRCSPRSGDLSVYWYQQSLDQGLQFLIQYYNGEERAKGNILERFSAQQFPDLHSELNLSSLELGDSALYFCASSGLVGGELFFGEGSRLTVL.